Listed below are T cell receptor beta chains from one sample, sequenced in a study of siplizumab effects on memory and regulatory T cells. Profiled with immunoSEQ multiplex PCR; TCRdb holds only in-frame clones, not every one. The data contain about 100,000 clones, about 91% of them singletons. Sample: Tregs sorted from blood. Receptors were obtained from a human donor in good health. Both conserved end residues are part of each CDR3. Each record gives: V gene, clone size, D gene, CDR3 length, J gene, CDR3 protein, CDR3 DNA. D genes are given only for firm matches. For some rows the clone size is stated as once, few or many, or as a class when expanded; others skip it.

V gene: TRBV6-5
clone size: -
D gene: -
CDR3 length: 13
J gene: TRBJ2-1
CDR3 protein: CASSYLGGHEQFF
CDR3 DNA: TGTGCCAGCAGTTACCTTGGGGGGCATGAGCAGTTCTTC

V gene: TRBV5-1
clone size: -
D gene: -
CDR3 length: 15
J gene: TRBJ2-3
CDR3 protein: CASSPDSPSTDTQYF
CDR3 DNA: TGCGCCAGCAGCCCCGACAGCCCTAGCACAGATACGCAGTATTTT

V gene: TRBV5-1
clone size: -
D gene: -
CDR3 length: 15
J gene: TRBJ2-1
CDR3 protein: CASSLFRPPDVEQFF
CDR3 DNA: TGCGCCAGCTCGCTGTTCCGTCCTCCCGATGTTGAGCAGTTCTTC

V gene: TRBV29-1
clone size: -
D gene: -
CDR3 length: 13
J gene: TRBJ2-5
CDR3 protein: CSVVTTPGETQYF
CDR3 DNA: TGCAGCGTTGTAACCACCCCAGGGGAGACCCAGTACTTC

V gene: TRBV15
clone size: -
D gene: -
CDR3 length: 13
J gene: TRBJ2-2
CDR3 protein: CATSTVNTGELFF
CDR3 DNA: TGTGCCACCAGCACAGTTAACACCGGGGAGCTGTTTTTT

V gene: TRBV11-2
clone size: -
D gene: -
CDR3 length: 14
J gene: TRBJ1-2
CDR3 protein: CASSLERQNYGYTF
CDR3 DNA: TGTGCCAGCAGCTTAGAAAGACAGAACTATGGCTACACCTTC

V gene: TRBV30
clone size: -
D gene: -
CDR3 length: 14
J gene: TRBJ2-7
CDR3 protein: CAWNAGNRPYEQYF
CDR3 DNA: TGTGCCTGGAATGCGGGAAACCGACCGTACGAGCAGTACTTC

V gene: TRBV28
clone size: -
D gene: -
CDR3 length: 15
J gene: TRBJ1-3
CDR3 protein: CASTSPGRQGNTIYF
CDR3 DNA: TGTGCCAGCACTAGTCCGGGACGCCAGGGAAACACCATATATTTT

V gene: TRBV7-9
clone size: -
D gene: -
CDR3 length: 16
J gene: TRBJ1-1
CDR3 protein: CASSLTPRVQGTEAFF
CDR3 DNA: TGTGCCAGCAGCTTGACCCCTAGAGTACAGGGCACTGAAGCTTTCTTT

V gene: TRBV7-9
clone size: -
D gene: -
CDR3 length: 14
J gene: TRBJ2-2
CDR3 protein: CASSLGGQTGELFF
CDR3 DNA: TGTGCCAGCAGCCTAGGCGGACAAACCGGGGAGCTGTTTTTT

V gene: TRBV5-4
clone size: -
D gene: -
CDR3 length: 15
J gene: TRBJ2-7
CDR3 protein: CASSYGGHIVREQYF
CDR3 DNA: TGTGCCAGCAGCTATGGGGGACATATAGTCCGCGAGCAGTACTTC

V gene: TRBV11-2
clone size: -
D gene: -
CDR3 length: 17
J gene: TRBJ1-3
CDR3 protein: CASSLWNRESSGNTIYF
CDR3 DNA: TGTGCCAGCAGCTTATGGAACAGGGAATCGTCTGGAAACACCATATATTTT

V gene: TRBV27
clone size: -
D gene: -
CDR3 length: 17
J gene: TRBJ2-2
CDR3 protein: CASSFRAGLKNTGELFF
CDR3 DNA: TGTGCCAGCAGTTTTCGAGCGGGCCTCAAGAACACCGGGGAGCTGTTTTTT

V gene: TRBV29-1
clone size: -
D gene: -
CDR3 length: 12
J gene: TRBJ1-1
CDR3 protein: CSGSDINTEAFF
CDR3 DNA: TGCAGCGGCTCAGACATCAACACTGAAGCTTTCTTT

V gene: TRBV7-8
clone size: -
D gene: -
CDR3 length: 13
J gene: TRBJ2-7
CDR3 protein: CASSLIFSYEQYF
CDR3 DNA: TGTGCCAGCAGCTTAATATTCTCCTACGAGCAGTACTTC

V gene: TRBV6-5
clone size: -
D gene: -
CDR3 length: 14
J gene: TRBJ2-1
CDR3 protein: CASSYSTGYNEQFF
CDR3 DNA: TGTGCCAGCAGTTACTCGACCGGTTACAATGAGCAGTTCTTC

V gene: TRBV29-1
clone size: -
D gene: -
CDR3 length: 12
J gene: TRBJ2-5
CDR3 protein: CSGLQATETQYF
CDR3 DNA: TGCAGCGGCCTTCAGGCGACGGAGACCCAGTACTTC

V gene: TRBV16
clone size: few
D gene: -
CDR3 length: 15
J gene: TRBJ1-5
CDR3 protein: CASSRIGFDSQPQHF
CDR3 DNA: TGTGCCAGCAGCCGAATTGGATTTGATAGTCAGCCCCAGCATTTT

V gene: TRBV11-2
clone size: -
D gene: TRBD1
CDR3 length: 15
J gene: TRBJ1-2
CDR3 protein: CASSLVSQGAGGYTF
CDR3 DNA: TGTGCCAGCAGCTTAGTCAGTCAGGGGGCGGGAGGCTACACCTTC

V gene: TRBV19
clone size: -
D gene: -
CDR3 length: 13
J gene: TRBJ2-7
CDR3 protein: CASSIGPSAEQYF
CDR3 DNA: TGTGCCAGTAGTATTGGTCCTAGCGCCGAGCAGTACTTC

V gene: TRBV7-2
clone size: -
D gene: TRBD2
CDR3 length: 18
J gene: TRBJ2-1
CDR3 protein: CASSLWASGMGSYNEQFF
CDR3 DNA: TGTGCCAGCAGCTTATGGGCTAGCGGGATGGGCTCCTACAATGAGCAGTTCTTC

V gene: TRBV14
clone size: -
D gene: -
CDR3 length: 13
J gene: TRBJ2-1
CDR3 protein: CASSRYGYNEQFF
CDR3 DNA: TGTGCCAGCAGCCGTTATGGCTACAATGAGCAGTTCTTC

V gene: TRBV19
clone size: -
D gene: -
CDR3 length: 13
J gene: TRBJ2-7
CDR3 protein: CASSMRTPYEQYF
CDR3 DNA: TGTGCCAGTAGTATGCGAACCCCCTACGAGCAGTACTTC

V gene: TRBV2
clone size: -
D gene: -
CDR3 length: 13
J gene: TRBJ1-1
CDR3 protein: CASSPMRNTEAFF
CDR3 DNA: TGTGCCAGCAGTCCAATGAGGAACACTGAAGCTTTCTTT

V gene: TRBV11-3
clone size: few
D gene: TRBD2
CDR3 length: 17
J gene: TRBJ2-1
CDR3 protein: CASSLHGTSGSVGEQFF
CDR3 DNA: TGTGCCAGCAGCCTACACGGGACTAGCGGGAGTGTCGGTGAGCAGTTCTTC

V gene: TRBV7-9
clone size: -
D gene: -
CDR3 length: 14
J gene: TRBJ2-7
CDR3 protein: CASSHAPRVGEQYF
CDR3 DNA: TGTGCCAGCAGCCACGCTCCCCGAGTCGGCGAGCAGTACTTC

V gene: TRBV5-1
clone size: -
D gene: TRBD2
CDR3 length: 15
J gene: TRBJ2-3
CDR3 protein: CASTGAGGRADTQYF
CDR3 DNA: TGCGCCAGCACCGGAGCGGGAGGGCGGGCAGATACGCAGTATTTT

V gene: TRBV5-6
clone size: -
D gene: -
CDR3 length: 14
J gene: TRBJ1-1
CDR3 protein: CASSLADRTTEAFF
CDR3 DNA: TGTGCCAGCAGCTTGGCCGACAGGACAACTGAAGCTTTCTTT

V gene: TRBV19
clone size: -
D gene: -
CDR3 length: 15
J gene: TRBJ1-1
CDR3 protein: CASSPGTGRHTEAFF
CDR3 DNA: TGTGCCAGTAGTCCCGGGACGGGGAGGCACACTGAAGCTTTCTTT

V gene: TRBV19
clone size: -
D gene: TRBD2
CDR3 length: 16
J gene: TRBJ2-2
CDR3 protein: CASTFGLAGPTGELFF
CDR3 DNA: TGTGCCAGTACCTTCGGACTAGCGGGACCCACCGGGGAGCTGTTTTTT

V gene: TRBV6-6
clone size: -
D gene: -
CDR3 length: 13
J gene: TRBJ1-1
CDR3 protein: CASSYSWDVKAFF
CDR3 DNA: TGTGCCAGCAGTTACTCCTGGGACGTTAAAGCTTTCTTT

V gene: TRBV28
clone size: -
D gene: TRBD2
CDR3 length: 16
J gene: TRBJ2-7
CDR3 protein: CASSFSSSGLIYEQYF
CDR3 DNA: TGTGCCAGCAGTTTTAGCTCTAGCGGGCTAATTTACGAGCAGTACTTC

V gene: TRBV4-1
clone size: -
D gene: TRBD1
CDR3 length: 15
J gene: TRBJ2-1
CDR3 protein: CASSSRDRDVNEQFF
CDR3 DNA: TGCGCCAGCAGCAGCCGGGACAGGGATGTCAATGAGCAGTTCTTC

V gene: TRBV5-1
clone size: -
D gene: TRBD1
CDR3 length: 16
J gene: TRBJ2-1
CDR3 protein: CATTRNIRDSRDEQFF
CDR3 DNA: TGCGCCACCACCCGAAACATCCGGGACAGTCGCGATGAGCAGTTCTTC

V gene: TRBV19
clone size: -
D gene: TRBD2
CDR3 length: 14
J gene: TRBJ2-1
CDR3 protein: CASSIGLAGFEQFF
CDR3 DNA: TGTGCCAGTAGTATCGGACTAGCGGGATTTGAGCAGTTCTTC

V gene: TRBV13
clone size: -
D gene: -
CDR3 length: 13
J gene: TRBJ1-1
CDR3 protein: CASSYAQGKRAFF
CDR3 DNA: TGTGCCAGCAGCTACGCTCAGGGTAAGCGGGCTTTCTTT

V gene: TRBV6-6
clone size: -
D gene: -
CDR3 length: 14
J gene: TRBJ1-1
CDR3 protein: CASSLEGQNTEAFF
CDR3 DNA: TGTGCCAGCAGTCTAGAGGGACAAAACACTGAAGCTTTCTTT

V gene: TRBV10-3
clone size: -
D gene: TRBD2
CDR3 length: 19
J gene: TRBJ2-2
CDR3 protein: CAIRPGLAGGPSNTGELFF
CDR3 DNA: TGTGCCATCAGGCCGGGACTAGCGGGAGGGCCTTCTAACACCGGGGAGCTGTTTTTT

V gene: TRBV25-1
clone size: -
D gene: TRBD2
CDR3 length: 15
J gene: TRBJ2-3
CDR3 protein: CASSELGASGNTQYF
CDR3 DNA: TGTGCCAGCAGTGAATTGGGAGCTAGCGGAAATACGCAGTATTTT

V gene: TRBV7-9
clone size: -
D gene: -
CDR3 length: 15
J gene: TRBJ2-1
CDR3 protein: CASSLSNLNTGEQFF
CDR3 DNA: TGTGCCAGCAGCTTAAGTAATTTGAATACGGGTGAGCAGTTCTTC

V gene: TRBV7-3
clone size: -
D gene: TRBD2
CDR3 length: 19
J gene: TRBJ2-3
CDR3 protein: CASSLGLAGGKSWPDTQYF
CDR3 DNA: TGTGCCAGCAGCTTGGGACTAGCGGGAGGGAAGTCCTGGCCAGATACGCAGTATTTT

V gene: TRBV29-1
clone size: -
D gene: TRBD1
CDR3 length: 14
J gene: TRBJ2-5
CDR3 protein: CSVAWTGPGETQYF
CDR3 DNA: TGCAGCGTGGCCTGGACAGGGCCGGGGGAGACCCAGTACTTC

V gene: TRBV19
clone size: -
D gene: -
CDR3 length: 12
J gene: TRBJ2-1
CDR3 protein: CASSQPGNEQFF
CDR3 DNA: TGTGCCAGTAGTCAACCAGGCAATGAGCAGTTCTTC

V gene: TRBV6-5
clone size: -
D gene: -
CDR3 length: 15
J gene: TRBJ1-4
CDR3 protein: CASKPDWTRYEKLFF
CDR3 DNA: TGTGCCAGTAAACCTGATTGGACGCGTTATGAAAAACTGTTTTTT

V gene: TRBV5-4
clone size: -
D gene: TRBD2
CDR3 length: 15
J gene: TRBJ2-1
CDR3 protein: CASSTAGGTYNEQFF
CDR3 DNA: TGTGCCAGCAGCACAGCGGGAGGAACCTACAATGAGCAGTTCTTC

V gene: TRBV9
clone size: few
D gene: -
CDR3 length: 13
J gene: TRBJ1-1
CDR3 protein: CASSEGMVTEAFF
CDR3 DNA: TGTGCCAGCAGCGAGGGGATGGTCACTGAAGCTTTCTTT

V gene: TRBV2
clone size: -
D gene: -
CDR3 length: 13
J gene: TRBJ1-5
CDR3 protein: CASSDGWNQPQHF
CDR3 DNA: TGTGCCAGCAGTGACGGGTGGAATCAGCCCCAGCATTTT

V gene: TRBV25-1
clone size: -
D gene: TRBD1
CDR3 length: 15
J gene: TRBJ2-7
CDR3 protein: CASSDRTGQTYEQYF
CDR3 DNA: TGTGCCAGCAGTGACAGGACAGGGCAAACCTACGAGCAGTACTTC

V gene: TRBV28
clone size: -
D gene: -
CDR3 length: 16
J gene: TRBJ2-3
CDR3 protein: CASSYGLVSWPDTQYF
CDR3 DNA: TGTGCCAGCAGTTACGGACTCGTTTCCTGGCCAGATACGCAGTATTTT

V gene: TRBV5-1
clone size: -
D gene: -
CDR3 length: 15
J gene: TRBJ2-2
CDR3 protein: CASSLDSSPGGELFF
CDR3 DNA: TGCGCCAGCAGCTTGGATTCTAGCCCGGGCGGGGAGCTGTTTTTT